This TCR beta chain was sequenced for a study of blood T cell repertoires in COVID-19. Overall study: Acute and convalescent COVID-19 samples came from the United States, Italy and Spain. PBMCs, B-cell-depleted T cells, or T cells provided the cDNA or gDNA that made up the material.

The CDR3 covers 16 residues. The V segment lost 0 bases and the J segment 0 bases; nucleotides outside the gene matches: 3. Germline V gene sequence: CDR1 SGHRS, CDR2 YFSETQ. Original handling: Amplification of reference gene primers was used by the study to estimate nucleated cell counts. Assay: immunoSEQ multiplex PCR; the TCRdb copy retains only in-frame clones and omits some. The V and J calls and clone size come from that table; D and trimming were worked out from the DNA. Here the sample spans some 350,000 clones, around nine tenths being singletons. The gene calls are TRBV5-1 and TRBJ2-3, with 8 bases fitting TRBD1. This TCR came from a human donor in a cohort sampled during active COVID-19. The sequenced sample was peripheral blood. The CDR3 DNA reads TGCGCCAGCAGCTTGGAGGGACAGGCTAGCACAGATACGCAGTATTTT. Protein: CASSLEGQASTDTQYF.